The 25 T cell receptor beta chains listed next were all sequenced from one sample in a study of T cell changes during pregnancy in multiple sclerosis. TCRdb keeps only in-frame clones here, not all; method: immunoSEQ multiplex PCR. The sample shows fewer than 85,000 clones, over 80% of them seen only once. Sequencing was performed on peripheral blood, taken in the third trimester of pregnancy. These receptors originate from a female donor in good health, enrolled as a control in a pregnancy study.

V and J are TRBV7-2 and TRBJ1-3; the D is unclear. Between the trimmed V and J ends, which lost 5 bases and 0 bases, there was a span of 14 bases. Germline V lookup: CDR1 SGHTA, CDR2 FQGNSA. The CDR3 loop spans 16 amino acids. The CDR3 sequence is CASSPPFPSSGNTIYF. The CDR3 DNA is TGTGCCAGCAGCCCCCCTTTTCCTAGCTCTGGAAACACCATATATTTT. Full variable domain (rest looked up from reference TRBV7-2 and TRBJ1-3): GAGVSQSPSNKVTEKGKDVELRCDPISGHTALYWYRQSLGQGLEFLIYFQGNSAPDKSGLPSDRFSAERTGGSVSTLTIQRTQQEDSAVYLCASSPPFPSSGNTIYFGEGSWLTVV.

This rearrangement joins TRBV19 to TRBJ2-4; TRBD2 matches 14 bases. The CDR3 sequence is 20 residues long. CDR1 and CDR2 from the germline V gene are LNHDA and SQIVND (reference sequence). V dropped 0 bases and J dropped 2; count of bases not matched to a gene: 9. CDR3 protein: CASSIEGTSGRGGTKNIQYF. The CDR3 DNA reads as TGTGCCAGTAGTATAGAGGGGACTAGCGGGAGAGGCGGAACCAAAAACATTCAGTACTTC.

The CDR3 coding sequence is TGCGCCAGCAGCCAAATAGCGGGAGGGTACACAGATACGCAGTATTTT. Translated: CASSQIAGGYTDTQYF. V usage is TRBV4-3 and J usage is TRBJ2-3; 11 nucleotides line up with TRBD2. The germline gives CDR1 LGHNA, CDR2 YSLEER. The ends lost 2 bases at V and 2 bases at J; junction bases unmatched: 3. The CDR3 consists of 16 residues.

V is TRBV19 and J is TRBJ2-7; D perhaps matches TRBD1 (6 bases). Trimming left V 4 bases short and J 1 base short, with 8 bases between. Germline-derived CDR1 and CDR2 are LNHDA and SQIVND (reference sequence). The CDR3 consists of 13 residues. The CDR3 DNA sequence: TGTGCCAGTAGTACGGGACATTCCTACGAGCAGTACTTC. Translated: CASSTGHSYEQYF.

This chain joins TRBV12-5 and TRBJ2-1; a weak D match, TRBD1 (5 bases). Germline-derived CDR1 and CDR2 are LGHNT and FRNRAP. The CDR3 runs 15 residues. The germline V and J ends were trimmed by 3 bases and 6 bases, with 15 bases remaining between them. In nucleotides, the CDR3 is TGTGCTAGTGGTTTAGGTTGGGGCAGCCCCAATGAGCAGTTCTTC. Amino acid sequence: CASGLGWGSPNEQFF. Based on the CDR3 plus reference TRBV12-5 and TRBJ2-1, the full variable domain is DARVTQTPRHKVTEMGQEVTMRCQPILGHNTVFWYRQTMMQGLELLAYFRNRAPLDDSGMPKDRFSAEMPDATLATLKIQPSEPRDSAVYFCASGLGWGSPNEQFFGPGTRLTVL.

V and J are TRBV30 and TRBJ2-1; D gene unclear. Germline V lookup: CDR1 GTSNPN, CDR2 SVGIG (reference sequence). The CDR3 sequence is 15 residues long. Trimming removed 8 bases from V and 4 bases from J, with 21 bases in between. The DNA for the CDR3 is TGTGCCGGCGTAGCTGGTGGATCGTTATACAATGAGCAGTTCTTC. This encodes CAGVAGGSLYNEQFF.

The genes are TRBV7-9 and TRBJ2-3, with 10 nucleotides matching TRBD1. The CDR3 extends over 16 amino acids. V trimming: 3 bases; J trimming: 3 bases; junction bases outside the gene matches: 6. From germline, CDR1 is SEHNR and CDR2 FQNEAQ (reference sequence). The CDR3 sequence is CASSFETGGGTDTQYF. The DNA of the CDR3 is TGTGCCAGCAGCTTTGAGACAGGGGGCGGAACAGATACGCAGTATTTT.

V and J are TRBV6-1 and TRBJ1-1, with 9 bases that match TRBD1. The CDR3 is 15 residues long. After removal of 7 bases from V and 5 bases from J, the junction contained 11 bases not matched to a gene. Germline V lookup: CDR1 MNHNS, CDR2 SASEGT. DNA for the CDR3: TGTGCCAGCATGGGGGCGGGACAGGGTAGGACTGAAGCTTTCTTT. It translates to CASMGAGQGRTEAFF.

DNA for the CDR3: TGCGCCAGCAGCCAGCTACTAGCGGGGGATCCAAGCAAAGAGACCCAGTACTTC. Translated, it gives CASSQLLAGDPSKETQYF. This chain joins TRBV4-1 and TRBJ2-5, with TRBD2 identical over 11 bases. CDR3 length: 18 residues. Trimming cost V 3 bases and J 3 bases; bases outside gene matches: 12. The V gene's germline CDR1 is MGHRA and CDR2 YSYEKL.

J is TRBJ2-3 and V is TRBV6-4, with 8 bases fitting TRBD2. The CDR3 has 16 amino acids. CDR1 is MRHNA and CDR2 is SNTAGT in the germline V gene. The ends lost 2 bases at V and 2 bases at J; junction bases unmatched: 6. CDR3 residues: CASSDRAGEATDTQYF. The CDR3 nucleotides are TGTGCCAGCAGTGACCGAGCGGGGGAGGCCACAGATACGCAGTATTTT.

The chain recombines TRBV11-2 with TRBJ1-2; 9 bases map to TRBD1. The CDR3 totals 15 residues. With 0 bases clipped from V and 3 bases from J, the junction kept 2 bases outside the gene matches. The germline CDR1 and CDR2 sequences are SGHAT and FQNNGV. CDR3 coding DNA: TGTGCCAGCAGCTTAGAGGGACAGGGAGACTATGGCTACACCTTC. Translating gives CASSLEGQGDYGYTF.

The count of this clone is one. This chain links TRBV27 with TRBJ2-2, with 7 bases lining up with TRBD1. There are 16 residues in the CDR3. Germline trimming cut 2 bases from V and 2 bases from J; bases unmatched to any gene: 5. Germline V gene data show CDR1 as MNHEY and CDR2 as SMNVEV (reference sequence). CDR3 bases: TGTGCCAGCAGTTTAGAGGGGGCCCTCAACACCGGGGAGCTGTTTTTT. Protein product: CASSLEGALNTGELFF.

The CDR3 loop is CASSEEWTGLYEQYF. The CDR3 DNA is TGTGCCAGCAGTGAAGAATGGACAGGGCTATACGAGCAGTACTTC. The chain recombines TRBV6-1 with TRBJ2-7, with 8 bases that match TRBD1. The CDR3 spans 15 residues. Trimming at V came to 1 base and at J to 4 bases, leaving 6 bases not matched to a gene. Germline V lookup: CDR1 MNHNS, CDR2 SASEGT.

The chain combines TRBV5-8 with TRBJ1-1; no clear D gene. The ends were cut back, 0 bases at V and 0 bases at J, with 12 bases in the middle. The CDR3 contains 16 residues. Germline values: CDR1 SGHTS, CDR2 YDEGEE. This chain's CDR3 is CASSLGSFRVNTEAFF. The CDR3 region has the DNA TGTGCCAGCAGCTTGGGGAGCTTTAGAGTGAACACTGAAGCTTTCTTT. Full variable domain (remainder filled in from reference TRBV5-8 and TRBJ1-1): EAGVTQSPTHLIKTRGQQATLRCSPISGHTSVYWYQQALGLGLQFLLWYDEGEERNRGNFPPRFSGRQFPNYSSELNVNALELEDSALYLCASSLGSFRVNTEAFFGQGTRLTVV.

The chain couples TRBV6-6 to TRBJ1-5; 7 positions match TRBD1. Germline loops: CDR1 MNHNY, CDR2 SVGAGI (reference sequence). Trimming took 6 bases from V and 1 from J; bases not matched to a gene: 3. This CDR3 is built from 14 residues. The CDR3 DNA is TGTGCCAGCAGATGGACAGGCAGCAATCAGCCCCAGCATTTT. Translating gives CASRWTGSNQPQHF.

The V gene is TRBV2, the J gene TRBJ1-6, with D unclear. V was shortened by 5 bases and J by 7 bases, with 18 bases between the two germline ends. CDR3 length: 16 residues. Germline assignment: CDR1 SNHLY and CDR2 FYNNEI. The CDR3 sequence: CASSKNAGLVNSPLHF. CDR3 nucleotides: TGTGCCAGCAGTAAAAACGCCGGGTTGGTAAATTCACCCCTCCACTTT.

The chain couples TRBV9 to TRBJ2-3; 7 bases match TRBD1. Germline lookup yields CDR1 SGDLS and CDR2 YYNGEE. V lost 4 bases to trimming and J lost 4 bases; unmatched junction nucleotides: 9. CDR3 length: 15 residues. CDR3 loop: CASSSSGTEPDTQYF. In nucleotides, the CDR3 is TGTGCCAGCAGCTCCTCCGGGACAGAGCCAGATACGCAGTATTTT. Based on the CDR3 plus reference TRBV9 and TRBJ2-3, the full variable domain is DSGVTQTPKHLITATGQRVTLRCSPRSGDLSVYWYQQSLDQGLQFLIQYYNGEERAKGNILERFSAQQFPDLHSELNLSSLELGDSALYFCASSSSGTEPDTQYFGPGTRLTVL.

The chain joins TRBV21-1 to TRBJ2-7; the table's D gene call, TRBD1, was not cross checked with the DNA. TRBV21-1 is a pseudogene. This CDR3 contains 14 residues. In DNA form, the CDR3 reads TGTGCCAGCAGCAAACCCACTGACACCTACGAGCAGTACTTC. Translation: CASSKPTDTYEQYF.

A word on this clone: A read error may account for a junction end that differs from germline. The chain links TRBV4-1 to TRBJ1-2, with a possible D match to TRBD1 (5 bases). CDR1 and CDR2 (germline): MGHRA, YSYEKL. This CDR3 is 15 amino acids long. The CDR3 region has the DNA TGCGCCAGCAGCCAAGGGAGGGGACTAGGCTATGGGACTCCCTTC. Translating it yields CASSQGRGLGYGTPF.

This chain links TRBV27 with TRBJ2-2; TRBD2 matches at 8 bases. The germline CDR1 and CDR2 sequences are MNHEY and SMNVEV (reference sequence). The length of the CDR3 is 15 residues. Trimming cost V 3 bases and J 7 bases; bases outside gene matches: 7. The CDR3 DNA reads TGTGCCAGCAGTTTTGCGGGAGGAGGTGACGGGGAGCTGTTTTTT. It encodes CASSFAGGGDGELFF.

The DNA of the CDR3 is TGCGCCAGCAGCTTACCCCCGGGACTATCTACAGATACGCAGTATTTT. This encodes CASSLPPGLSTDTQYF. The V gene is TRBV5-1, the J gene TRBJ2-3; 7 nucleotides align to TRBD2. The CDR3 has 16 amino acids. The V gene end was trimmed by 2 bases and the J gene end by 3 bases; junction bases not matched to a gene: 9. Germline-derived CDR1 and CDR2 are SGHRS and YFSETQ.

The chain is built from TRBV7-2 and TRBJ2-3; tentative D call: TRBD1 (6 bases). Germline CDR1 and CDR2: SGHTA and FQGNSA. The CDR3 has 13 residues. Trimming cost V 5 bases and J 4 bases, with 10 bases left between them. The CDR3 reads CASSVQGPDTQYF. CDR3 sequence (DNA): TGTGCCAGCAGCGTCCAGGGGCCAGATACGCAGTATTTT.

This sequence joins TRBV7-9 and TRBJ2-7; D might be TRBD2 (5 bases). V was clipped by 5 bases and J by 3 bases, with 11 bases between them. The CDR3 sequence is 13 residues long. CDR1 is SEHNR, CDR2 FQNEAQ, per germline (reference sequence). As DNA, the CDR3 is TGTGCCAGCAGCGGACTTTCTATCTACGAGCAGTACTTC. This codes for CASSGLSIYEQYF. The complete variable domain, with remaining parts taken from reference TRBV7-9 and TRBJ2-7, reads DTGVSQNPRHKITKRGQNVTFRCDPISEHNRLYWYRQTLGQGPEFLTYFQNEAQLEKSRLLSDRFSAERPKGSFSTLEIQRTEQGDSAMYLCASSGLSIYEQYFGPGTRLTVT.

The genes are TRBV19 and TRBJ2-3, with D possibly matching TRBD2 (5 bases). The CDR3 covers 15 residues. The germline V gene has CDR1 LNHDA and CDR2 SQIVND (reference sequence). V was pared by 5 bases and J by 1 base, with 13 bases between. DNA for the CDR3: TGTGCCAGTAGTCCCTCTGATAGCGGCACAGATACGCAGTATTTT. Translation gives CASSPSDSGTDTQYF.

The J gene is TRBJ1-1, the V gene TRBV2, with 8 bases identical to TRBD1. The CDR3 contains 14 residues. Losses at the gene ends were 4 bases for V and 1 base for J; bases not matched to a gene: 2. In germline, CDR1 is SNHLY, CDR2 FYNNEI. CDR3 sequence reads: CASSAQGGNTEAFF. In DNA form, the CDR3 reads TGTGCCAGCAGTGCACAGGGGGGGAACACTGAAGCTTTCTTT.